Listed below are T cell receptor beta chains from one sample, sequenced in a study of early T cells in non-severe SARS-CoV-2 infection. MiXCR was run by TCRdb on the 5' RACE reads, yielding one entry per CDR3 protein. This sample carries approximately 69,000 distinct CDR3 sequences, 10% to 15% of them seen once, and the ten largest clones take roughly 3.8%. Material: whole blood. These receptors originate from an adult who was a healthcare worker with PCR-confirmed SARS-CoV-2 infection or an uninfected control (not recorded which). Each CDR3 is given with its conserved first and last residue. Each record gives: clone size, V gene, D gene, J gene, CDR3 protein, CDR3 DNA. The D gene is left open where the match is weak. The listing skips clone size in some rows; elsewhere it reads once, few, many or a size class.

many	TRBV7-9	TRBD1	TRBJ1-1	CASSSPLDRVAFF	TGTGCCAGCAGTTCTCCCTTGGACAGGGTGGCTTTCTTT
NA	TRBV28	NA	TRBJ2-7	CASRTSGGGSYEQYF	TGTGCCAGCAGGACGTCAGGGGGAGGGTCCTACGAGCAGTACTTC
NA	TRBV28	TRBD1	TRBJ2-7	CASSTPDRASEQYF	TGTGCCAGCAGTACGCCCGACAGGGCTTCCGAGCAGTACTTC
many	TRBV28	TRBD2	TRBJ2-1	CASSRLADRLEFF	TGTGCCAGCAGTCGACTAGCGGACCGGTTGGAGTTCTTC
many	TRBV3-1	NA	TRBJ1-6	CASSLGTLLNSPLHF	TGTGCCAGCAGCCTCGGGACTCTTCTCAATTCACCCCTCCACTTT
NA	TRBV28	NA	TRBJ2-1	CASSSPGAWNEQFF	TGTGCCAGCAGTTCACCGGGGGCCTGGAATGAGCAGTTCTTC
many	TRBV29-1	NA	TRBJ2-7	CSVEGGHYEQYF	TGCAGCGTTGAGGGAGGACACTACGAGCAGTACTTC
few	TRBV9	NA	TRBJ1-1	CASSVAGMNTEAFF	TGTGCCAGCAGCGTAGCGGGAATGAACACTGAAGCTTTCTTT
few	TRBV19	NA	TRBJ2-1	CASGVGVLAYNEQFF	TGTGCCAGTGGTGTGGGGGTCTTAGCCTACAATGAGCAGTTCTTC
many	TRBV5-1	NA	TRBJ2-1	CASSLERGLNEQFF	TGCGCCAGCAGCTTGGAAAGGGGGTTGAATGAGCAGTTCTTC
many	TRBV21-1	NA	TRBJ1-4	CASSKTGVRNEKLFF	TGTGCCAGCAGCAAGACAGGGGTTAGGAATGAAAAACTGTTTTTT
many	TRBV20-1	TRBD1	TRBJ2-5	CSARERPGQLETQYF	TGCAGTGCTAGAGAGCGACCGGGACAGTTAGAGACCCAGTACTTC
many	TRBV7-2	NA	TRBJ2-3	CASSLLEGRDTQYF	TGTGCCAGCAGCTTGCTAGAGGGAAGGGATACGCAGTATTTT
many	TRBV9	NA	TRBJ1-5	CASSVGGVQPQHF	TGTGCCAGCAGCGTAGGAGGGGTTCAGCCCCAGCATTTT
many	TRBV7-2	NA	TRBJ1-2	CASCPDTASGYGYTF	TGTGCCAGCTGCCCCGATACGGCTTCCGGCTATGGCTACACCTTC
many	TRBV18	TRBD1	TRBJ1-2	CASSRGTGGDNYGYTF	TGTGCCAGCTCCCGAGGGACAGGGGGAGATAACTATGGCTACACCTTC
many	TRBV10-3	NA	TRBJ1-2	CAISESGRNYGYTF	TGTGCCATCAGTGAGTCGGGGAGGAACTATGGCTACACCTTC
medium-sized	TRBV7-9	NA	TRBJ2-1	CASSSTGPGVNEQFF	TGTGCCAGCAGCTCGACGGGACCGGGGGTCAATGAGCAGTTCTTC
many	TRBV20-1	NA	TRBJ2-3	CSASLRSGTDTQYF	TGCAGTGCTAGTCTACGATCGGGCACAGATACGCAGTATTTT
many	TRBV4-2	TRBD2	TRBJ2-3	CASSQDLAGGTDTQYF	TGTGCCAGCAGCCAAGATCTAGCGGGAGGGACAGATACGCAGTATTTT
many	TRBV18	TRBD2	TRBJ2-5	CASSGGLGETQYF	TGTGCCAGCTCAGGCGGACTAGGAGAGACCCAGTACTTC
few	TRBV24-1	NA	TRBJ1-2	CATKDCYTF	TGTGCCACCAAGGATTGCTACACCTTC
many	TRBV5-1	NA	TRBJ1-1	CASSWGRGNTEAFF	TGCGCCAGCAGCTGGGGAAGGGGGAACACTGAAGCTTTCTTT
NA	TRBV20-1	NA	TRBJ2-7	CSARVDGRVWYEQYF	TGCAGTGCTAGAGTAGACGGGCGGGTGTGGTACGAGCAGTACTTC
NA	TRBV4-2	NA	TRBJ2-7	CASSQEGGRAYEQYF	TGTGCCAGCAGCCAAGAGGGCGGCAGAGCATACGAGCAGTACTTC
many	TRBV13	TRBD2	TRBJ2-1	CASSTGGANEQFF	TGTGCCAGCAGCACCGGGGGGGCCAATGAGCAGTTCTTC
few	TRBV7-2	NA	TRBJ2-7	CASSLAREQYF	TGTGCCAGCAGCCTAGCGCGCGAGCAGTACTTC
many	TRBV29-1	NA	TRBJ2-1	CSGTNNEQFF	TGCAGCGGGACCAACAATGAGCAGTTCTTC
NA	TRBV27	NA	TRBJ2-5	CASSFWGPGAQYF	TGTGCCAGCAGTTTTTGGGGACCCGGAGCCCAGTACTTC
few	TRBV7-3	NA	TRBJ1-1	CASSPQVGTEAFF	TGTGCCAGCAGCCCGCAGGTGGGTACTGAAGCTTTCTTT
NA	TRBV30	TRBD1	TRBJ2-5	CAQTPRQGYQETQYF	TGTGCCCAAACCCCCCGACAGGGGTACCAAGAGACCCAGTACTTC
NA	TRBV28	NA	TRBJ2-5	CASRPFGAEETQYF	TGTGCCAGCAGACCGTTTGGGGCGGAAGAGACCCAGTACTTC
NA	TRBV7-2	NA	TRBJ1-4	CASSLMRRGTNEKLFF	TGTGCCAGCAGCCTGATGCGGAGGGGAACCAATGAAAAACTGTTTTTT
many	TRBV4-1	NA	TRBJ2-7	CASRKALPGPYEQYF	TGCGCCAGCAGGAAGGCCCTTCCGGGGCCCTACGAGCAGTACTTC
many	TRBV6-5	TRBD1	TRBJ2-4	CASRRQGAKNIQYF	TGTGCCAGCAGGAGACAGGGCGCCAAAAACATTCAGTACTTC
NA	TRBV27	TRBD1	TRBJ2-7	CASSFDRAVSEQYF	TGTGCCAGCAGTTTTGACAGGGCGGTAAGCGAGCAGTACTTC
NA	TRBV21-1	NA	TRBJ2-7	CASSKGQGKYEQYF	TGTGCCAGCAGCAAAGGTCAGGGAAAGTACGAGCAGTACTTC
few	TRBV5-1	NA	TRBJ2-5	CASSAVPGTQETQYF	TGCGCCAGCAGCGCTGTCCCCGGGACTCAAGAGACCCAGTACTTC
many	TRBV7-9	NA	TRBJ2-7	CASSLLSNEQYF	TGTGCCAGCAGCTTATTGTCAAACGAGCAGTACTTC
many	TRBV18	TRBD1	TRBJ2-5	CASSPLSGTGALETQYF	TGTGCCAGCTCACCATTGAGCGGGACAGGGGCTCTAGAGACCCAGTACTTC
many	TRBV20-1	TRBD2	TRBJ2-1	CSAGHLAGSYNEQFF	TGCAGTGCTGGTCATTTAGCGGGGAGTTACAATGAGCAGTTCTTC
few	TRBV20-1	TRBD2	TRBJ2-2	CSAAGLVTGELFF	TGCAGTGCCGCCGGACTAGTCACCGGGGAGCTGTTTTTT
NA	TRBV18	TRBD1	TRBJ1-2	CASSPQDRANYGYTF	TGTGCCAGCTCACCTCAAGACAGGGCTAACTATGGCTACACCTTC
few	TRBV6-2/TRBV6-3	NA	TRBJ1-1	CASNDSPFPEAFF	TGTGCCAGCAATGACAGCCCATTCCCTGAAGCTTTCTTT
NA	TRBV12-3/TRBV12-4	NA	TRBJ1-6	CASRMTAPDSPLHF	TGTGCCAGCAGGATGACCGCCCCAGATTCACCCCTCCACTTT
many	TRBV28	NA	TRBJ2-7	CATTQGYEQYF	TGTGCCACCACACAGGGCTACGAGCAGTACTTC
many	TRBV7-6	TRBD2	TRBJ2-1	CASSLGSGRLNEQFF	TGTGCCAGCAGCTTAGGTAGCGGGAGACTCAATGAGCAGTTCTTC
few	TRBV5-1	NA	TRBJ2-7	CASSLGPGLSEQYF	TGCGCCAGCAGCTTGGGTCCAGGGCTAAGCGAGCAGTACTTC
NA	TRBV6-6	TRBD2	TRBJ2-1	CASTPRRTSYEQFF	TGTGCCAGCACCCCCAGGCGGACTAGCTATGAGCAGTTCTTC
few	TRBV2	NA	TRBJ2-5	CASRRSGGLGPQYF	TGTGCCAGCAGACGAAGCGGAGGGTTGGGGCCCCAGTACTTC
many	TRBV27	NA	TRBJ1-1	CASSLKGGRERLNTEAFF	TGTGCCAGCAGTTTAAAGGGCGGCAGGGAGAGACTGAACACTGAAGCTTTCTTT
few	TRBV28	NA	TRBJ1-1	CASSEIGNTEAFF	TGTGCCAGCAGCGAAATTGGGAACACTGAAGCTTTCTTT
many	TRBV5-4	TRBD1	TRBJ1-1	CASSLDRGTEAFF	TGTGCCAGCAGCTTGGACAGGGGCACTGAAGCTTTCTTT
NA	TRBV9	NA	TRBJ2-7	CASSSGPPPYEQYF	TGTGCCAGCAGCTCAGGCCCACCCCCCTACGAGCAGTACTTC
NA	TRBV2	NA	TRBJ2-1	CASSEPREGDEQFF	TGTGCCAGCAGTGAGCCCAGGGAAGGTGATGAGCAGTTCTTC
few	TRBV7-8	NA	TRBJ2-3	CASSLVQNTDTQYF	TGTGCCAGCAGCTTAGTACAGAACACAGATACGCAGTATTTT
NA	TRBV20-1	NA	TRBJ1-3	CSARDRVRFSGNTIYF	TGCAGTGCTAGAGATAGAGTCCGCTTCTCTGGAAACACCATATATTTT